The clone carrying this TCR beta chain was found once. This sample was included in a study of CD8 T cells in Susac syndrome. Reverse transcription used roughly 0.45 to 1 ug RNA and random hexamers. TCRdb recomputed calls from the immunoSEQ multiplex PCR reads with MiXCR, one row per CDR3 protein. The sample consists of around 130,000 distinct CDR3 sequences, around 94% of them appearing once. CDR1 and CDR2 from the germline V gene are GTSNPN and SVGIG (reference sequence). Trimming took off 0 bases at V and 4 bases at J, with 13 bases between the two ends. This CDR3 contains 15 residues. This TCR came from a human donor with Susac syndrome. V gene TRBV30 combines with J gene TRBJ2-1, with D perhaps TRBD1 (5 bases). The specimen was CD8+ T cells from PBMCs. This chain's CDR3 is CAWSVDRVLYNEQFF. CDR3 nucleotide sequence: TGTGCCTGGAGTGTCGACAGAGTCCTTTACAATGAGCAGTTCTTC.